This TCR beta chain was recovered during a study of blood T cell repertoires in COVID-19 (dated by TCRdb to 2020 to 2022). Study-level background: Collaborator samples came from the United States, Italy and Spain and covered acute and convalescent phases of COVID-19. The repertoires were released in a freely available public database intended as a resource for research on the immune response to SARS-CoV-2. Where HLA class I and class II types were available, the types were taken from metadata supplied by the sample provider, not from assay-based typing. The sample metadata nearly always contained a de-identified subject ID, COVID-19 status, age in years and sex. The samples were drawn from the first 160 participants of the ongoing ImmuneRACE study and from some 1,300 subjects provided by 6 global collaborators. Subjects who had been exposed to COVID-19, were actively infected with it, or had recovered from it provided the deeply sampled blood TCRbeta repertoires that made up the dataset. The prospective study material was composed of cDNA or gDNA derived from T cells, B-cell-depleted T cells, or PBMCs.

The immunoSEQ Assay, a bias-controlled multiplex PCR, was used to amplify TCRbeta CDR3 regions from genomic DNA. For the original study's pipeline: The number of nucleated cells in each sample was estimated from the amplification of reference gene primers within the assay. Sequence reads were collapsed and filtered to measure the absolute abundance of every unique TCRbeta CDR3 rearrangement. For each sample, productive Simpson clonality was calculated as the square root of Simpson's diversity index across productive rearrangements. Not all clones reach the TCRdb copy of this immuneACCESS table, which keeps in-frame sequences only. Checked studies attribute under half of the gap to unresolved V genes and leave the rest unexplained. V, J and clone size reflect that table, while D and trimming were determined from the DNA. This sample gives some 230,000 clones in total; 75% to 85% of them show up just once. The ten largest clones represent 8.2% of the sample.

In the case of this clone: The target of this receptor is not known. It has no much larger one-base neighbor in the sample; base qualities were not kept.

One collaborating source in Seattle enrolled patients during active infection and followed them longitudinally through the course of disease. Each collaborating institution followed its own protocols to collect whole blood in K2EDTA tubes. For TCRbeta analysis, collaborator samples were shipped as frozen whole blood, as isolated PBMCs, or as DNA extracted from either sample type. What the work shows at the level of the full study, not this receptor alone: Clinical and demographic metadata were provided uncurated, with the amount varying by source and participant.

The CDR3 runs 16 residues from the cysteine to the phenylalanine. The only DNA kept is the CDR3, 48 bases in frame from the first base. CDR1 and CDR2 are drawn from the germline V gene (reference sequence): MNHEY, SMNVEV. Trimmed from V: 6 bases; trimmed from J: 1 base; junction bases lacking a gene match: 9. The chain employs TRBV27 and TRBJ2-3, with TRBD2 matching 8 junction bases. The receptor was isolated from a woman of 80 years or more with COVID-19, enrolled during active disease. Sequenced sample: peripheral blood. The DNA is as follows: TGTGCCAGCAGACGCGGGGGGATACTGGGCACAGATACGCAGTATTTT. This sequence encodes CASRRGGILGTDTQYF.